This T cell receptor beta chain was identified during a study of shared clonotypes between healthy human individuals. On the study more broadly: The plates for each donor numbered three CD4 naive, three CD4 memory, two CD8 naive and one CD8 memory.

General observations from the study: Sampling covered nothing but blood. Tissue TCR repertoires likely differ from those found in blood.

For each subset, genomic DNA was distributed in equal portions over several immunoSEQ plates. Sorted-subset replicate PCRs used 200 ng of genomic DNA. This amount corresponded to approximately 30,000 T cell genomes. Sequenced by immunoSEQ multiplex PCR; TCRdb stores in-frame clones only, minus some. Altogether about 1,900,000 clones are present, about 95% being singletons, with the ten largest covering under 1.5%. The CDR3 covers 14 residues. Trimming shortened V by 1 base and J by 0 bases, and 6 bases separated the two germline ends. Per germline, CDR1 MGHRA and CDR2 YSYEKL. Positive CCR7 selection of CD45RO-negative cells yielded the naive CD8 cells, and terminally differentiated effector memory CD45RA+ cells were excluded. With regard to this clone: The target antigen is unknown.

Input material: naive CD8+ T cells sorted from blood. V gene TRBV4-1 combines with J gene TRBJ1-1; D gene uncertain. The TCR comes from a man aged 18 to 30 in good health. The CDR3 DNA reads TGCGCCAGCAGCCAAGGTAATTTGAACACTGAAGCTTTCTTT. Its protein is CASSQGNLNTEAFF.